The clone carrying this T cell receptor (beta chain) was detected a few times. V lost 5 bases and J lost 14; bases outside the gene matches: 11. This CDR3 is built from 12 residues. Looked up from germline, CDR1 is LNHDA and CDR2 is SQIVND (reference sequence). The sample comes from a study of T cells after yellow fever vaccination. TCRdb ran MiXCR on the 5' RACE reads and lists one entry per CDR3 protein. The sample records 50,000 or so distinct CDR3 sequences, less than 8% being singletons. The receptor was derived from a man aged 18-30 years who received the YFV17D yellow fever vaccine. The rearrangement uses TRBV19 and TRBJ1-2, with 7 bases fitting TRBD1. Here the sequenced sample was CD8+ T cells not binding an NS4B(214-222) dextramer, sorted from PBMCs, taken around 45 days after the first yellow fever vaccination. CDR3 nucleotides: TGTGCCAGTAGTTACGGGACAGACAAGTTTACCTTC. Translation: CASSYGTDKFTF. The variable domain in full, completed from reference TRBV19 and TRBJ1-2, reads DGGITQSPKYLFRKEGQNVTLSCEQNLNHDAMYWYRQDPGQGLRLIYYSQIVNDFQKGDIAEGYSVSREKKESFPLTVTSAQKNPTAFYLCASSYGTDKFTFGSGTRLTVV.